Detailed here is one TCR beta chain. Measured with immunoSEQ multiplex PCR; TCRdb has only the in-frame clones, and not every one. This table holds a few hundred thousand clones, 75% to 90% found once. Donors in Cohort 3 counted as recovered after two negative PCRs, clearance, or symptom resolution. The CDR3 is made up of 15 amino acids. The V end lost 4 bases, the J end lost 2 bases, and 12 bases lay between the germline ends. Germline-derived CDR1 and CDR2 are KGHDR and SFDVKD. The source of the sample is a study of blood T cell repertoires in COVID-19. Overall study context: COVID-19 samples, acute and convalescent, were from the United States, Italy and Spain. PBMCs, B-cell-depleted T cells, or T cells provided the cDNA or gDNA that made up the material.

The specimen was PBMCs or T cells enriched from blood (not recorded which). The clonotype originates from a man aged 35-49 years who had recovered from COVID-19. The chain is built from TRBV24-1 and TRBJ2-3; maybe TRBD2 (6 bases). The CDR3 region has the DNA TGTGCCACCAGTGACCCCGGGACTTCCACAGATACGCAGTATTTT. Protein sequence: CATSDPGTSTDTQYF.